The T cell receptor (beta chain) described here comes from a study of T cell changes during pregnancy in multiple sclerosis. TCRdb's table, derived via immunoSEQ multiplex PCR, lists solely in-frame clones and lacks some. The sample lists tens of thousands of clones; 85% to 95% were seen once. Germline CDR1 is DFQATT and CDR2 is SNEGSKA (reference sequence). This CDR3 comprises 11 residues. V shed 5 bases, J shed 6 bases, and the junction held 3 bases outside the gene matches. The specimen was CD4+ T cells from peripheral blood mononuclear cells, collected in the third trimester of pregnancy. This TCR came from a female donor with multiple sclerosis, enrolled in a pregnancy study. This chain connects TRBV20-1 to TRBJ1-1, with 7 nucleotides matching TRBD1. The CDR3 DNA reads TGCAGTGCTCGGACAGGCCCTGAAGCTTTCTTT. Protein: CSARTGPEAFF.